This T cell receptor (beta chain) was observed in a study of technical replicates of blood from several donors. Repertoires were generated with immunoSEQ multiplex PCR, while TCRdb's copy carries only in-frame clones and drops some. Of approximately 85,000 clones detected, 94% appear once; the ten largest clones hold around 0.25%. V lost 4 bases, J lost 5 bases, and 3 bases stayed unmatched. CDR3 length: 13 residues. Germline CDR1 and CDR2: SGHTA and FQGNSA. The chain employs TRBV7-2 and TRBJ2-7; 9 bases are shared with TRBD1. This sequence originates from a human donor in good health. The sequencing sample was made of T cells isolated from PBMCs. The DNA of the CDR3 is TGTGCCAGCAGCTCTGACAGGGGGAACGAGCAGTACTTC. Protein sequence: CASSSDRGNEQYF.